Each of the 9 T cell receptor beta chains below was sequenced from the same sample in a study of T cells expressing NK-cell markers. TCRdb reanalyzed the 5' RACE reads and collapses them to one entry per CDR3 protein, without DNA. Its clone listing holds around 550,000 distinct CDR3 sequences. The source material was blood T cells: a sorted CD56 or NKG2C T cell subset, CD4+ or CD8+ T cells, or bulk PBMC T cells (not recorded which). All receptors come from a man between 18 and 29 years old in good health.

The rearrangement uses TRBV2 and TRBJ2-2; TCRdb returns TRBD1, unconfirmable since there is no DNA. The CDR3 has 15 residues. Germline CDR1 SNHLY, CDR2 FYNNEI. The chain's CDR3 is CASSEAGQGAGELFF.

The J gene is TRBJ2-3, the V gene TRBV7-8; the D call from TCRdb, TRBD2, cannot be confirmed without DNA. CDR3 length equals 13 residues. CDR1 is SGHVS and CDR2 is FQNEAQ in the germline V gene. CDR3 loop: CASSQSQEGTQYF. The whole variable domain, remainder taken from reference TRBV7-8 and TRBJ2-3, is GAGVSQSPRYKVAKRGQDVALRCDPISGHVSLFWYQQALGQGPEFLTYFQNEAQLDKSGLPSDRFFAERPEGSVSTLKIQRTQQEDSAVYLCASSQSQEGTQYFGPGTRLTVL.

Here the CDR3 reads CASSLDRTPNSPLHF. The chain has TRBV11-2 and TRBJ1-6; without DNA, the TCRdb call of TRBD1 cannot be checked. Germline V lookup: CDR1 SGHAT, CDR2 FQNNGV. The CDR3 is made up of 15 amino acids.

The rearrangement links TRBV12-3 or TRBV12-4 to TRBJ2-1; TCRdb designates TRBD2, a call that cannot be tested without DNA. The CDR3 is made up of 17 amino acids. This chain's CDR3 is CASSLFLSSGRINEQFF.

J is TRBJ2-1 and V is TRBV7-3; TCRdb lists TRBD2, though no DNA is available to test this call. Germline-derived CDR1 and CDR2 are SGHTA and FQGTGA. The CDR3 spans 16 residues. This CDR3 is CASSLSSSGWYNEQFF.

The gene calls are TRBV20-1 and TRBJ1-5. Per germline, CDR1 DFQATT and CDR2 SNEGSKA (reference sequence). The CDR3 runs to 14 residues. The chain's CDR3 is CSARVGTLGQPQHF.

The rearrangement uses TRBV18 and TRBJ2-7; as DNA is missing, the TRBD2 call by TCRdb cannot be tested. Germline V gene sequence: CDR1 KGHSH, CDR2 LQKENI. This CDR3 comprises 15 residues. This CDR3 is CASSPAGLGEYEQYF.

The chain joins TRBV6-4 to TRBJ2-1; the D call from TCRdb, TRBD2, cannot be confirmed without DNA. CDR1 and CDR2 (germline): MRHNA, SNTAGT. The CDR3 has 15 residues. CDR3 in amino acids: CASRASGRVYNEQFF.

This chain uses TRBV4-3 with TRBJ2-3; TCRdb returns TRBD1, unconfirmable since there is no DNA. This CDR3 is built from 16 residues. Germline V gene lookup returns CDR1 LGHNA and CDR2 YSLEER. The CDR3 protein is CASSQAGTGRTDTQYF.